The 9 T cell receptor beta chains reported below all come from one sample, sequenced in a study of beta chain features in type 1 diabetes. The entirety of the isolated RNA underwent reverse transcription, so expressed TCRB transcripts were sequenced. The repertoire was sequenced with immunoSEQ multiplex PCR; TCRdb's copy has only in-frame clones and lacks some. The table has under 800,000 clones, 15% seen once; the top ten hold approximately 0.087%. Sequenced: naive CD4+ T cells from blood. All receptors derive from a man aged 18 to 35 in good health.

This clone came up a few times. CDR3 nucleotides: TGTGCCAGCAGCTTAGGGGACACCGGGGAGCTGTTTTTT. Translation: CASSLGDTGELFF. This chain joins TRBV5-4 and TRBJ2-2, with a possible D match to TRBD1 (5 bases). Deletions cut 2 bases from V and 3 bases from J, with 5 bases between. The CDR3 length is 13 residues. The germline V gene has CDR1 SGHNT and CDR2 YYREEE (reference sequence). The variable domain in full, with the rest retrieved from reference TRBV5-4 and TRBJ2-2, is ETGVTQSPTHLIKTRGQQVTLRCSSQSGHNTVSWYQQALGQGPQFIFQYYREEENGRGNFPPRFSGLQFPNYSSELNVNALELDDSALYLCASSLGDTGELFFGEGSRLTVL.

V is TRBV9 and J is TRBJ2-7; TRBD1 agrees at 9 bases. The germline V gene has CDR1 SGDLS and CDR2 YYNGEE. The V and J ends lost 4 bases and 3 bases, in that order; junction bases with no gene match: 14. The CDR3 is 17 residues long. The CDR3 loop is CASSPSEARQGGYEQYF. CDR3 in DNA: TGTGCCAGCAGCCCCTCGGAGGCGAGACAGGGGGGCTACGAGCAGTACTTC.

The chain carries TRBV19 and TRBJ1-1; no clear D. The CDR3 is 13 residues long. Germline assignment: CDR1 LNHDA and CDR2 SQIVND (reference sequence). The V gene lost 3 bases and the J gene lost 3 bases, with 8 bases spanning the gap. CDR3 residues: CASSIQVDTEAFF. CDR3 in DNA: TGTGCCAGTAGTATTCAGGTAGACACTGAAGCTTTCTTT.

The chain employs TRBV6-5 and TRBJ1-5; 11 nucleotides align to TRBD1. The CDR3 is made up of 15 amino acids. Looked up from germline, CDR1 is MNHEY and CDR2 is SVGAGI. V lost 5 bases and J lost 3; bases outside the gene matches: 3. The CDR3 DNA sequence: TGTGCCAGCAGTGCTGGACAGGGGGCCAATCAGCCCCAGCATTTT. Its protein product is CASSAGQGANQPQHF.

As to this clone: The same CDR3 arises from other DNA sequences in this sample as well. The rearrangement links TRBV4-1 to TRBJ2-5; unclear D gene. CDR3 length: 12 amino acids. Germline V gene sequence: CDR1 MGHRA, CDR2 YSYEKL. Trimming pared 2 bases from V and 4 bases from J, leaving 5 bases between. The DNA for the CDR3 is TGCGCCAGCAGCCAACCCGGAGAGACCCAGTACTTC. Translation: CASSQPGETQYF.

This clone appeared a few times. The chain combines TRBV20-1 with TRBJ2-1; unclear D gene. V was shortened by 4 bases and J by 2 bases, with 3 bases between the two germline ends. CDR1 is DFQATT and CDR2 is SNEGSKA in the germline V gene (reference sequence). The CDR3 has 11 amino acids. CDR3 bases: TGCAGTGCTATACCCTACAATGAGCAGTTCTTC. Protein sequence: CSAIPYNEQFF.

The chain links TRBV7-2 to TRBJ2-5; D not certain. The CDR3 is 15 amino acids. Trimming cost V 7 bases and J 2 bases, with 17 bases left between them. From germline, CDR1 is SGHTA and CDR2 FQGNSA. For the CDR3, the DNA is TGTGCCAGCACCATTAGGATGGGTATACAAGAGACCCAGTACTTC. It codes for CASTIRMGIQETQYF.

The CDR3 spells CAINTGTGVPEAFF. The DNA for the CDR3 is TGTGCCATCAATACCGGGACAGGGGTCCCTGAAGCTTTCTTT. The chain combines TRBV28 with TRBJ1-1, with 10 positions matching TRBD1. CDR3 size: 14 residues. Trimming at V came to 10 bases and at J to 6 bases, leaving 11 bases not matched to a gene. Germline lookup yields CDR1 MDHEN and CDR2 SYDVKM.

This clone was picked up a small number of times. The genes are TRBV20-1 and TRBJ1-2; no clear D. Deletions cut 7 bases from V and 0 bases from J, with 3 bases between. The CDR3 is 10 amino acids. Germline lookup yields CDR1 DFQATT and CDR2 SNEGSKA (reference sequence). The CDR3 DNA reads as TGCAGTGAGGCTAACTATGGCTACACCTTC. Amino acid sequence: CSEANYGYTF.